Following are 31 T cell receptor beta chains from one sample sequenced in a study of T cell responses to AZD1222 COVID-19 vaccine. The assay was immunoSEQ multiplex PCR, and TCRdb's table has in-frame clones only and misses some. Here the sample spans about 180,000 clones, around nine tenths being singletons. The sample was peripheral blood, taken on day 0 of AZD1222 vaccination. The source is an adult in good health.

This sequence joins TRBV5-1 and TRBJ2-1; TRBD2 agrees at 11 bases. The CDR3 extends over 16 amino acids. Germline V lookup: CDR1 SGHRS, CDR2 YFSETQ. V trimming: 1 base; J trimming: 8 bases; junction bases outside the gene matches: 8. In DNA form, the CDR3 reads TGCGCCAGCAGCTTGCCCCGACTAGCGGGAAGGGATGAGCAGTTCTTC. Protein product: CASSLPRLAGRDEQFF. Using reference TRBV5-1 and TRBJ2-1 for the parts outside the CDR3, the full variable domain is KAGVTQTPRYLIKTRGQQVTLSCSPISGHRSVSWYQQTPGQGLQFLFEYFSETQRNKGNFPGRFSGRQFSNSRSEMNVSTLELGDSALYLCASSLPRLAGRDEQFFGPGTRLTVL.

The J gene is TRBJ2-7, the V gene TRBV7-9, with TRBD2 matching over 8 bases. V lost 5 bases, J lost 3 bases, and 3 bases stayed unmatched. This CDR3 has 13 residues. CDR1 and CDR2 from the germline V gene are SEHNR and FQNEAQ (reference sequence). The CDR3 coding sequence is TGTGCCAGCAGCGAGCGGGAGAGCTACGAGCAGTACTTC. Translation gives CASSERESYEQYF.

The chain recombines TRBV6-5 with TRBJ1-3; D possibly corresponds to TRBD1 (6 bases). V dropped 3 bases and J dropped 0 bases, with 12 bases sitting between them. Per the germline V gene, CDR1 is MNHEY and CDR2 is SVGAGI. This CDR3 region has 16 residues. The CDR3 is CASSYGTPSSGNTIYF. CDR3 in DNA: TGTGCCAGCAGTTATGGGACACCGAGCTCTGGAAACACCATATATTTT.

The V gene is TRBV19, the J gene TRBJ1-2; 10 bases match TRBD1. The CDR3 consists of 15 residues. Germline values: CDR1 LNHDA, CDR2 SQIVND (reference sequence). The J segment lost 4 bases and the V segment lost 5 bases, leaving 7 bases of the junction unmatched. CDR3 sequence (DNA): TGTGCCAGTAGTCCGGGACAGGGGTATGGCTATGGCTACACCTTC. Translating gives CASSPGQGYGYGYTF.

This chain links TRBV24-1 with TRBJ2-3, with a tentative D call TRBD1 (5 bases). CDR3 length: 19 residues. The V end was cut by 3 bases, the J end by 4 bases, with 25 bases between. Germline V gene lookup returns CDR1 KGHDR and CDR2 SFDVKD. The CDR3 DNA follows: TGTGCCACCAGTGATCCGACAGACAAGACTTCTCTCAGGGCAGATACGCAGTATTTT. Translating it yields CATSDPTDKTSLRADTQYF.

This clone was observed a single time. In DNA, the CDR3 is TGTGCCAGCAGTGATGGCCCGGCGGATACGCAGTATTTT. Protein product: CASSDGPADTQYF. V gene TRBV2 combines with J gene TRBJ2-3; no firm D call. Trimming removed 3 bases from V and 6 bases from J, with 10 bases in between. The CDR3 covers 13 residues. In germline, CDR1 is SNHLY, CDR2 FYNNEI.

This chain uses TRBV10-3 with TRBJ1-4, with D unresolved. Trimming took off 4 bases at V and 11 bases at J, with 14 bases between the two ends. Germline V gives CDR1 ENHRY, CDR2 SYGVKD. CDR3 length: 13 amino acids. The DNA of the CDR3 is TGTGCCATCAGTGGACCCGGAAGGGAGAAACTGTTTTTT. Translating it yields CAISGPGREKLFF.

The genes are TRBV5-1 and TRBJ2-3; D uncertain. Germline V gene sequence: CDR1 SGHRS, CDR2 YFSETQ. Trimming pared 1 base from V and 3 bases from J, leaving 9 bases between. This CDR3 spans 14 amino acids. The CDR3 DNA sequence: TGCGCCAGCAGCTTGTTTCAGTCTACAGATACGCAGTATTTT. Translation: CASSLFQSTDTQYF.

Comments on this clone: Compared with germline, one end of the junction differs, possibly owing to a read error. The gene calls are TRBV28 and TRBJ2-1; TRBD2 matches at 15 bases. Germline V gene sequence: CDR1 MDHEN, CDR2 SYDVKM. The CDR3 sequence is 13 residues long. CDR3 in amino acids: CASRGTSGRKQVF. CDR3 DNA: TGTGCCAGCAGAGGGACTAGCGGGAGGAAACAGGTCTTC.

V and J are TRBV5-1 and TRBJ1-6, with 11 bases identical to TRBD1. Per germline, CDR1 SGHRS and CDR2 YFSETQ. The CDR3 is 15 amino acids. Losses at the gene ends were 4 bases for V and 7 bases for J; bases not matched to a gene: 4. The CDR3 spells CASSPDRGLNSPLHF. The CDR3 DNA is TGCGCCAGCAGCCCGGACAGGGGGCTGAATTCACCCCTCCACTTT.

This clone was observed a few times. V and J are TRBV19 and TRBJ1-2; possible D gene TRBD1, 6 bases. CDR1 LNHDA and CDR2 SQIVND come from the germline V gene (reference sequence). The V gene lost 4 bases and the J gene lost 3 bases, with 9 bases spanning the gap. The CDR3 runs 13 residues. DNA for the CDR3: TGTGCCAGTAGTACACAGGGTGACTATGGCTACACCTTC. This sequence encodes CASSTQGDYGYTF.

The chain carries TRBV18 and TRBJ2-1; 9 bases are shared with TRBD2. The V segment lost 6 bases and the J segment 8 bases; nucleotides outside the gene matches: 11. This CDR3 comprises 15 residues. The V gene's germline CDR1 is KGHSH and CDR2 LQKENI. CDR3 nucleotides: TGTGCCAGCTCCCTGTCTGCGGGAGGGGTCCATGAGCAGTTCTTC. Amino acids: CASSLSAGGVHEQFF.

The chain couples TRBV5-4 to TRBJ2-3, with D perhaps TRBD2 (5 bases). The CDR3 sequence is 12 residues long. Germline CDR1 reads SGHNT; CDR2 reads YYREEE (reference sequence). V was clipped by 2 bases and J by 5 bases, with 6 bases between them. The CDR3 DNA reads as TGTGCCAGCAGCTTAGAGGGAGATACGCAGTATTTT. Amino acid sequence: CASSLEGDTQYF.

The rearrangement joins TRBV5-1 to TRBJ1-2; possibly TRBD1 for D (6 bases). Trimming left V 0 bases short and J 7 bases short, with 10 bases between. The CDR3 consists of 13 residues. CDR1 SGHRS and CDR2 YFSETQ come from the germline V gene. The CDR3 spells CASSLETGGGYTF. The CDR3 DNA reads TGCGCCAGCAGCTTGGAGACAGGTGGTGGCTACACCTTC.

The gene calls are TRBV19 and TRBJ2-1, with 9 bases lining up with TRBD1. The CDR3 consists of 16 residues. The V gene's germline CDR1 is LNHDA and CDR2 SQIVND (reference sequence). Germline trimming cut 5 bases from V and 7 bases from J; bases unmatched to any gene: 12. The CDR3 DNA reads TGTGCCAGTAGTCCGAGACAGGGGGGAACCCAGAATGAGCAGTTCTTC. It codes for CASSPRQGGTQNEQFF.

V and J are TRBV30 and TRBJ1-5; 8 bases match TRBD1. J gave up 5 bases and V 4 bases, and 4 bases lay outside the gene matches. Germline CDR1 is GTSNPN and CDR2 is SVGIG (reference sequence). The CDR3 extends over 13 amino acids. The DNA for the CDR3 is TGTGCCTGGAACAGGGGACAGGATCAGCCCCAGCATTTT. Protein product: CAWNRGQDQPQHF.

V usage is TRBV19 and J usage is TRBJ2-7, with 8 bases identical to TRBD1. Trimming at V came to 5 bases and at J to 1 base, leaving 10 bases not matched to a gene. CDR1 and CDR2 (germline): LNHDA, SQIVND (reference sequence). The CDR3 spans 16 residues. The CDR3 nucleotides read TGTGCCAGTAGTCAACAACAGGGGGTTGGGTCCTACGAGCAGTACTTC. This encodes CASSQQQGVGSYEQYF. The variable domain in full, with the rest retrieved from reference TRBV19 and TRBJ2-7, is DGGITQSPKYLFRKEGQNVTLSCEQNLNHDAMYWYRQDPGQGLRLIYYSQIVNDFQKGDIAEGYSVSREKKESFPLTVTSAQKNPTAFYLCASSQQQGVGSYEQYFGPGTRLTVT.

V is TRBV6-5 and J is TRBJ1-6, with D unresolved. The CDR3 is made up of 14 amino acids. Germline V CDR1 and CDR2: MNHEY, SVGAGI. The V gene lost 8 bases and the J gene lost 7 bases, with 15 bases spanning the gap. The CDR3 DNA sequence: TGTGCCAGCGGACGTGTTGTCGGCAATTCACCCCTCCACTTT. Translation: CASGRVVGNSPLHF.

Only a few counts were recorded for this clone. The gene calls are TRBV4-1 and TRBJ1-2, with D unclear. The germline CDR1 and CDR2 sequences are MGHRA and YSYEKL. V was clipped by 5 bases and J by 2 bases, with 9 bases between them. The CDR3 covers 13 residues. CDR3 in amino acids: CASSFDGNYGYTF. CDR3 DNA: TGCGCCAGCAGCTTCGACGGGAACTATGGCTACACCTTC.

This clone was observed a handful of times. V usage is TRBV19 and J usage is TRBJ1-6; D ambiguous. V dropped 0 bases and J dropped 5 bases, with 29 bases sitting between them. The CDR3 totals 22 residues. Looked up from germline, CDR1 is LNHDA and CDR2 is SQIVND (reference sequence). CDR3 amino acids: CASSIDGIIENKRTLDNSPLHF. The CDR3 bases are TGTGCCAGTAGTATAGATGGCATAATTGAAAATAAAAGGACGTTAGATAATTCACCCCTCCACTTT.

The chain carries TRBV11-2 and TRBJ1-1, with D uncertain. The germline CDR1 and CDR2 sequences are SGHAT and FQNNGV. The ends were cut back, 1 base at V and 1 base at J, with 13 bases in the middle. CDR3 length: 16 amino acids. The CDR3 is CASSLALTRQNTEAFF. DNA for the CDR3: TGTGCCAGCAGCTTAGCCCTTACTAGACAGAACACTGAAGCTTTCTTT.

This chain links TRBV6-5 with TRBJ1-3; D is perhaps TRBD1 (6 bases). The V end lost 5 bases, the J end lost 0 bases, and 8 bases lay between the germline ends. The CDR3 spans 14 residues. The germline gives CDR1 MNHEY, CDR2 SVGAGI. CDR3 sequence (DNA): TGTGCCAGCAGTCGGGACAACTCTGGAAACACCATATATTTT. Its translation is CASSRDNSGNTIYF.

V usage is TRBV19 and J usage is TRBJ2-3; 10 nucleotides match TRBD1. CDR1 and CDR2 (germline): LNHDA, SQIVND (reference sequence). J gave up 4 bases and V 10 bases, and 8 bases lay outside the gene matches. The CDR3 has 14 amino acids. CDR3 in amino acids: CATGQGGRADTQYF. Here the CDR3 DNA reads TGTGCCACCGGACAGGGGGGTCGCGCAGATACGCAGTATTTT.

The rearrangement joins TRBV2 to TRBJ2-2, with 7 bases lining up with TRBD1. Germline lookup yields CDR1 SNHLY and CDR2 FYNNEI. V lost 4 bases, J lost 3 bases, and 5 bases stayed unmatched. There are 15 residues in the CDR3. The CDR3 nucleotides read TGTGCCAGCAGTGTAGAGCAGGGGGACACCGGGGAGCTGTTTTTT. It specifies CASSVEQGDTGELFF.

V usage is TRBV30 and J usage is TRBJ1-4, with D tentatively TRBD1 (5 bases). V shed 3 bases and J shed 5 bases, with 13 bases lying between them. This CDR3 contains 14 residues. From germline, CDR1 is GTSNPN and CDR2 SVGIG (reference sequence). The CDR3 nucleotides are TGTGCCTGGAGCAGGGATGCGGTGAATGAAAAACTGTTTTTT. Its protein product is CAWSRDAVNEKLFF.

This clone was counted only a few times. This chain joins TRBV19 and TRBJ2-2, with 7 bases that match TRBD2. The CDR3 extends over 15 amino acids. The trim removed 1 base at V and 7 bases at J, leaving 6 bases unmatched. Looked up from germline, CDR1 is LNHDA and CDR2 is SQIVND (reference sequence). CDR3 region: CASSIGGRLGGELFF. As DNA, the CDR3 is TGTGCCAGTAGTATAGGCGGGAGACTGGGCGGGGAGCTGTTTTTT.

The chain employs TRBV2 and TRBJ1-4; D remains ambiguous. V was cut by 4 bases and J by 8 bases, with 5 bases left in between. The CDR3 loop spans 11 amino acids. CDR1 SNHLY and CDR2 FYNNEI come from the germline V gene. The CDR3 DNA follows: TGTGCCAGCAGTGGGGGAGAAAAACTGTTTTTT. Residues: CASSGGEKLFF.

The chain is built from TRBV27 and TRBJ1-5; D is ambiguous. Looked up from germline, CDR1 is MNHEY and CDR2 is SMNVEV (reference sequence). The CDR3 totals 15 residues. Deletions cut 5 bases from V and 2 bases from J, with 13 bases between. The CDR3 protein is CASSPSLWGNQPQHF. The CDR3 DNA reads as TGTGCCAGCAGTCCTTCCCTGTGGGGCAATCAGCCCCAGCATTTT.

The chain employs TRBV27 and TRBJ2-1, with a possible D match to TRBD1 (7 bases). This CDR3 contains 16 residues. Germline V gives CDR1 MNHEY, CDR2 SMNVEV (reference sequence). V lost 4 bases and J lost 9, with 22 bases in between. DNA of the CDR3: TGTGCCAGCAGTTCCCCCCCAGGGGGACTTCGCACTGAGCAGTTCTTC. It is translated as CASSSPPGGLRTEQFF.

This clone has just one count. The chain combines TRBV6-5 with TRBJ2-5; 8 bases map to TRBD2. V was clipped by 2 bases and J by 2 bases; unmatched bases: 4. Looked up from germline, CDR1 is MNHEY and CDR2 is SVGAGI. The CDR3 consists of 15 residues. This chain's CDR3 is CASSYRLAGQETQYF. In nucleotides, the CDR3 is TGTGCCAGCAGTTACAGGCTAGCGGGTCAAGAGACCCAGTACTTC.

V usage is TRBV27 and J usage is TRBJ2-5, with D possibly being TRBD1 (6 bases). The V end was cut by 4 bases, the J end by 5 bases, with 20 bases between. The CDR3 totals 16 residues. CDR1 is MNHEY, CDR2 SMNVEV, per germline (reference sequence). CDR3 DNA sequence: TGTGCCAGCAGTTCCGACGGACAGCTCCTGCGGGAGACCCAGTACTTC. Encoded protein: CASSSDGQLLRETQYF.